This T cell receptor beta chain appears in the sequencing data of a study of blood T cell repertoires in COVID-19. As for the study in general: Samples came from the United States, Italy and Spain, spanning acute and convalescent COVID-19. Nucleic acid was either cDNA or gDNA, and it came from T cells, B-cell-depleted T cells, or PBMCs.

This CDR3 contains 17 residues. Germline CDR1 reads LGHDT; CDR2 reads YNNKEL (reference sequence). The V and J ends lost 0 bases and 6 bases respectively, with 17 bases between them. Under the authors' procedure: From reference gene primer amplification, estimates of nucleated cell counts were derived. Sequencing used immunoSEQ multiplex PCR; TCRdb keeps in-frame clones, though not all of them. V, J and clone size reflect that table, while D and trimming were determined from the DNA. The top ten clones hold over 12% of a sample with over 150,000 clones, roughly 80% of them seen once. This sequence originates from a man younger than 35 with active or convalescent COVID-19. The gene calls are TRBV3-1 (or the pseudogene TRBV3-2) and TRBJ2-2; D gene ambiguous. The sequenced sample was peripheral blood. CDR3 protein: CASSQDVRLPVSGELFF. CDR3 DNA: TGTGCCAGCAGCCAAGATGTGAGACTCCCGGTGTCCGGGGAGCTGTTTTTT.